Below, 18 T cell receptor beta chains from the same sample are listed, as sequenced in a study of molecular identifiers for immune sequencing clone quantification (dated by TCRdb to the late 2010s). The library was made by PCR. The sequencing machine was a NextSeq 500. The raw public data were reprocessed by TCRdb itself: fastp quality trimming at Q25, MiXCR clonotype calling, in-frame beta chains only. A single entry per CDR3 protein holds the most common genes and DNA from its merged rows. For this sample the table gives 40,000 to 65,000 distinct CDR3 sequences, of which roughly a third were detected only once. The top ten clones comprise 3.8% of the sample. Sequencing input: naive CD8+ T cells from blood, with Jurkat cell RNA spiked in. In the paper's terms, the cell subset or site label means: FACS-sorted CD8+CD4-CCR7+CD45RA+ naive T cells. The receptor set was obtained from a human donor in good health. Some libraries in this study had Jurkat cell RNA spiked in.

Notes on this clonotype: A much larger clone sits a single nucleotide away, making a read error possible. V and J are TRBV6-2 or TRBV6-3 and TRBJ1-4; no clear D. Trimming cost V 8 bases and J 0 bases, with 7 bases left between them. There are 13 residues in the CDR3. Germline V gene sequence: CDR1 MNHEY, CDR2 SVGEGT. The CDR3 DNA sequence: TGTGCCAGCGGAGACGCAACTAATGAAAAACTGTTTTTT. The encoded protein is CASGDATNEKLFF.

This clonotype appeared many times. This chain uses TRBV7-8 with TRBJ2-1; D perhaps matches TRBD1 (5 bases). The V end lost 5 bases, the J end lost 3 bases, and 14 bases lay between the germline ends. The germline V gene has CDR1 SGHVS and CDR2 FQNEAQ. There are 15 residues in the CDR3. The CDR3 loop is CASSPTSGLYNEQFF. The CDR3 DNA reads TGTGCCAGCAGCCCTACCTCAGGGCTCTACAATGAGCAGTTCTTC.

With regard to this clonotype: An end of the junction differs from the germline gene, which may be a read error. This chain links TRBV6-5 with TRBJ2-1; D gene ambiguous. This CDR3 has 15 amino acids. Germline loops: CDR1 MNHEY, CDR2 SVGAGI. The CDR3 bases are TGTGCCAGCAGCCCACTGACTGGGATATACAATGAGCGGTTCTTC. It encodes CASSPLTGIYNERFF.

Remarks on this clonotype: A much more abundant neighbour one base away suggests this may be a read error. The J gene is TRBJ1-1, the V gene TRBV5-6; D remains unclear. Per the germline V gene, CDR1 is SGHDT and CDR2 is YYEEEE. The CDR3 runs 12 residues. CDR3: CASSLGRSEAIF. In DNA, the CDR3 is TGTGCCAGCAGCCTAGGGCGGTCTGAAGCTATCTTT.

In this sample, this clonotype turned up a few times. The V gene is TRBV9, the J gene TRBJ2-1; D might be TRBD1 (5 bases). The CDR3 is 13 amino acids. From germline, CDR1 is SGDLS and CDR2 YYNGEE. V was trimmed by 3 bases and J by 5 bases, leaving 9 bases between them. The CDR3 coding sequence is TGTGCCAGCAGCGACAGGATCCACAATGAGCAGTTCTTC. Translated, it gives CASSDRIHNEQFF.

The chain carries TRBV7-8 and TRBJ2-3, with no clear D. Germline CDR1 is SGHVS and CDR2 is FQNEAQ. The CDR3 has 13 amino acids. Trimming removed 7 bases at V and 5 bases at J, with 13 bases between. The CDR3 spells CASTFPWGDTQYF. For the CDR3, the DNA is TGTGCCAGCACCTTCCCCTGGGGAGATACGCAGTATTTT.

This chain links TRBV20-1 with TRBJ2-4, with D unresolved. The CDR3 length is 15 residues. V shed 2 bases and J shed 0 bases, with 11 bases lying between them. CDR1 and CDR2 (germline): DFQATT, SNEGSKA (reference sequence). CDR3 sequence: CSARHTLEAKNIQYF. DNA of the CDR3: TGCAGTGCTAGACATACTCTCGAAGCCAAAAACATTCAGTACTTC.

The V gene is TRBV12-3 or TRBV12-4, the J gene TRBJ2-3, with 9 nucleotides matching TRBD2. V dropped 3 bases and J dropped 5; count of bases not matched to a gene: 6. The CDR3 has 15 amino acids. The CDR3 reads CASSFVTSGVDTQYF. Written as DNA, the CDR3 is TGTGCCAGCAGTTTCGTGACTAGCGGAGTAGATACGCAGTATTTT.

With regard to this clonotype: A much larger clone differs from this one at a single base, so this may be a read error. This sequence joins TRBV29-1 and TRBJ2-6; the D is unclear. The CDR3 runs to 13 residues. In germline, CDR1 is SQVTM, CDR2 ANQGSEA. V dropped 2 bases and J dropped 4 bases, with 6 bases sitting between them. The chain's CDR3 is CSVEMPGANVLTF. The CDR3 nucleotides are TGCAGCGTTGAAATGCCAGGGGCCAACGTCCTGACTTTC.

The V gene is TRBV18, the J gene TRBJ2-5, with D possibly matching TRBD2 (5 bases). This CDR3 comprises 15 residues. Trimming stripped 3 bases from V and 4 bases from J, with 15 bases between. Germline-derived CDR1 and CDR2 are KGHSH and LQKENI. The CDR3 DNA reads as TGTGCCAGCTCACCGAGGGAGACTCGTCCAGAGACCCAGTACTTC. It specifies CASSPRETRPETQYF.

Points on this clonotype: It may be a read error: a sequence one base away is much more abundant. This chain uses TRBV7-2 with TRBJ2-4; D may be TRBD1 (5 bases). CDR1 SGHTA and CDR2 FQGNSA come from the germline V gene. The CDR3 length is 14 residues. The CDR3 sequence: CACSLGAAKNIQYF. The CDR3 nucleotides are TGTGCCTGCAGCTTAGGGGCGGCCAAAAACATTCAGTACTTC.

Worth noting for this clonotype: In this CDR3 the conserved last residue, phenylalanine or tryptophan, is missing, so a read error is likely. V and J are TRBV6-6 and TRBJ1-2; D is possibly TRBD1 (6 bases). The CDR3 extends over 14 amino acids. Trimming pared 8 bases from V and 4 bases from J, leaving 17 bases between. The germline gives CDR1 MNHNY, CDR2 SVGAGI (reference sequence). The CDR3 region has the DNA TGTGCCAGCCTCCTCACAGGGCAGGGCTATGGCTACACCTAC. Translation: CASLLTGQGYGYTY.

The rearrangement uses TRBV29-1 and TRBJ2-7, with D uncertain. The CDR3 runs 11 residues. Germline V gene sequence: CDR1 SQVTM, CDR2 ANQGSEA. Trimming removed 0 bases from V and 4 bases from J, with 4 bases in between. The CDR3 loop reads CSVEDLYEQYF. The CDR3 DNA reads as TGCAGCGTTGAAGATCTATACGAGCAGTACTTC.

This clonotype is medium-sized by share. V gene TRBV7-2 combines with J gene TRBJ2-1; TRBD2 matches at 8 bases. The length of the CDR3 is 12 residues. The germline gives CDR1 SGHTA, CDR2 FQGNSA. Trimming at V came to 0 bases and at J to 13 bases, leaving 2 bases not matched to a gene. For the CDR3, the DNA is TGTGCCAGCAGCTTAGCGGGACTAGTTCAGTTCTTC. Amino acid sequence: CASSLAGLVQFF.

The chain joins TRBV7-8 to TRBJ2-7; D uncertain. This CDR3 contains 14 residues. The germline V and J ends were trimmed by 5 bases and 1 base, with 12 bases remaining between them. Germline V gene lookup returns CDR1 SGHVS and CDR2 FQNEAQ. The CDR3 region has the DNA TGTGCCAGCAGCCATGGACCGGGTTCCTACGAGCAGTACTTC. The encoded protein is CASSHGPGSYEQYF.

Turning to this clonotype: A much bigger clone sits one base away, suggesting this may be a read error. The chain carries TRBV5-3 and TRBJ2-5, with D possibly called TRBD1 or TRBD2 (5 bases each). TRBV5-3 is assigned to the ORF class and has an uncertain function. The CDR3 has 16 residues. The CDR3 nucleotides read TGTGCCAGCAGCTCCCCAGCCGGGGCGCCCCTGGAGACCCAGTACTTC. This sequence encodes CASSSPAGAPLETQYF.

In regard to this clonotype: Just one base apart from a much larger clone, this may be a read error. The chain joins TRBV9 to TRBJ1-2; D gene ambiguous. Trimming cost V 0 bases and J 4 bases, with 13 bases left between them. The CDR3 length is 15 residues. CDR1 and CDR2 from the germline V gene are SGDLS and YYNGEE. The CDR3 spells CASSVAPVGLYGYTF. CDR3 nucleotide sequence: TGTGCCAGCAGCGTAGCCCCTGTAGGGCTCTATGGCTACACCTTC.

There are a few counts of this clonotype. CDR3 bases: TGTGCCAGCAGCGTAGCAGGGGGCAATCAGCCCCAGCATTTT. This codes for CASSVAGGNQPQHF. The genes are TRBV9 and TRBJ1-5, with D tentatively TRBD1 (6 bases). V lost 0 bases, J lost 2 bases, and 6 bases lay in between. The CDR3 runs to 14 residues. Per germline, CDR1 SGDLS and CDR2 YYNGEE. Combining the CDR3 with reference TRBV9 and TRBJ1-5 gives the whole variable domain DSGVTQTPKHLITATGQRVTLRCSPRSGDLSVYWYQQSLDQGLQFLIQYYNGEERAKGNILERFSAQQFPDLHSELNLSSLELGDSALYFCASSVAGGNQPQHFGDGTRLSIL.